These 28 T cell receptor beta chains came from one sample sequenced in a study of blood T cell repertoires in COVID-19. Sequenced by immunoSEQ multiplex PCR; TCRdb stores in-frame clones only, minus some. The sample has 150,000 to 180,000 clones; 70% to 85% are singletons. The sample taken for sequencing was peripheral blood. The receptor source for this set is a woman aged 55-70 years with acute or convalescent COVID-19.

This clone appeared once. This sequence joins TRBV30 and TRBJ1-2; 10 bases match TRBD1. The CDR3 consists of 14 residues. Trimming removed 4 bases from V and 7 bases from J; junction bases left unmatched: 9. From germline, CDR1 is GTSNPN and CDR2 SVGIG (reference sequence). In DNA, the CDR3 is TGTGCCTGGACTCCGGGACAGGGGATCTTTGGCTACACCTTC. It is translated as CAWTPGQGIFGYTF.

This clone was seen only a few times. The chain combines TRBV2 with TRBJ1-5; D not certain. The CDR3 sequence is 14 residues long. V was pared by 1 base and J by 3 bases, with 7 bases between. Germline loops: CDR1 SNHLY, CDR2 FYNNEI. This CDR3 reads CASSEDLANQPQHF. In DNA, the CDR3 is TGTGCCAGCAGTGAAGACCTGGCCAATCAGCCCCAGCATTTT.

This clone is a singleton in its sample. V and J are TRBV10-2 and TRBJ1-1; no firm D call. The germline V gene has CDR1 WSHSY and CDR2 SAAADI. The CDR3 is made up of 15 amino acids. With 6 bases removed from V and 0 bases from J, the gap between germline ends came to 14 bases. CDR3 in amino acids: CASRREGFMNTEAFF. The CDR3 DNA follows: TGCGCCAGCAGGAGGGAAGGATTCATGAACACTGAAGCTTTCTTT.

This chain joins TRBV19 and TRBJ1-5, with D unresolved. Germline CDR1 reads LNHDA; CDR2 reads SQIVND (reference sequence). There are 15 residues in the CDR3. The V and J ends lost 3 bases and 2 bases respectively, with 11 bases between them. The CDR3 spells CASSMGRLGNQPQHF. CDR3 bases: TGTGCCAGTAGTATGGGCAGGTTGGGCAATCAGCCCCAGCATTTT. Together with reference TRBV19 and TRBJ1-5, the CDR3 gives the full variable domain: DGGITQSPKYLFRKEGQNVTLSCEQNLNHDAMYWYRQDPGQGLRLIYYSQIVNDFQKGDIAEGYSVSREKKESFPLTVTSAQKNPTAFYLCASSMGRLGNQPQHFGDGTRLSIL.

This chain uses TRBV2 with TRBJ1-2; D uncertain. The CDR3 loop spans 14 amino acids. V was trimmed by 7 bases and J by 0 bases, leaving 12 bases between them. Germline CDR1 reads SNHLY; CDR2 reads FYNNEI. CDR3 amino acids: CASTKLTSNYGYTF. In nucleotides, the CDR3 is TGTGCCAGCACTAAACTGACTTCTAACTATGGCTACACCTTC.

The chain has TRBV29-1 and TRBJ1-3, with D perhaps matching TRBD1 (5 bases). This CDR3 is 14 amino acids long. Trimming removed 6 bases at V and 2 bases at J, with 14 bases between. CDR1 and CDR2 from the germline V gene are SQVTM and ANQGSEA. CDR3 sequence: CSVAGPGAGNTIYF. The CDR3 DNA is TGCAGCGTCGCGGGCCCGGGGGCTGGAAACACCATATATTTT.

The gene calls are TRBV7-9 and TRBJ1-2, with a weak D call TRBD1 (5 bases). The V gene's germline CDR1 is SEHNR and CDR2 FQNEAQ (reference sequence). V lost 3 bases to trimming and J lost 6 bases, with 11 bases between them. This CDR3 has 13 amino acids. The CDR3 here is CASSFLTVHGYTF. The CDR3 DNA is TGTGCCAGCAGCTTCCTGACAGTCCATGGCTACACCTTC.

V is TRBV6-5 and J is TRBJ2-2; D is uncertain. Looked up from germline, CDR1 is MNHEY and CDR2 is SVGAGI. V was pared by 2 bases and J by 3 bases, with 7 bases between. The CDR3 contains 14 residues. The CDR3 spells CASSYRVDTGELFF. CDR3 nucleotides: TGTGCCAGCAGTTACCGGGTGGACACCGGGGAGCTGTTTTTT.

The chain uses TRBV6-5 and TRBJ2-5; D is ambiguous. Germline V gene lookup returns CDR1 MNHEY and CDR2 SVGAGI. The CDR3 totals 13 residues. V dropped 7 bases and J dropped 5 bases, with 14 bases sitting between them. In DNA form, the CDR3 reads TGTGCCAGCATGAGGTCCGGCCAGGAGACCCAGTACTTC. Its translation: CASMRSGQETQYF.

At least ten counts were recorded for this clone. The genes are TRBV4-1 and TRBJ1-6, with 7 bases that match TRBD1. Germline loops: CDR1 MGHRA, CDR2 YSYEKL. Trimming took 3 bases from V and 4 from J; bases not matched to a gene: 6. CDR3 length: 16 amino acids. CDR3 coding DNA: TGCGCCAGCAGCCAGGGGGACAGTCCTTATAATTCACCCCTCCACTTT. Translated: CASSQGDSPYNSPLHF.

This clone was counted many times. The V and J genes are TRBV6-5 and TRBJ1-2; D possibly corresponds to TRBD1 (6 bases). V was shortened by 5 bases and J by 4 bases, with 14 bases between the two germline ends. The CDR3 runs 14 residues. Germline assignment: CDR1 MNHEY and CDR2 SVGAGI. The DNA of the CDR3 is TGTGCCAGCAGTAGGACAGAGAGGCGCTATGGCTACACCTTC. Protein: CASSRTERRYGYTF.

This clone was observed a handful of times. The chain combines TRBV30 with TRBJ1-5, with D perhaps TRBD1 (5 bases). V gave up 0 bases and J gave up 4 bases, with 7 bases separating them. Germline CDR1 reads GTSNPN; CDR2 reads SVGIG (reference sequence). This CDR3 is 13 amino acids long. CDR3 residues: CAWSVDRNQPQHF. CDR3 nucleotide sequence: TGTGCCTGGAGTGTAGACAGAAATCAGCCCCAGCATTTT. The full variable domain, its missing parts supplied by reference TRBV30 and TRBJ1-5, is SQTIHQWPATLVQPVGSPLSLECTVEGTSNPNLYWYRQAAGRGLQLLFYSVGIGQISSEVPQNLSASRPQDRQFILSSKKLLLSDSGFYLCAWSVDRNQPQHFGDGTRLSIL.

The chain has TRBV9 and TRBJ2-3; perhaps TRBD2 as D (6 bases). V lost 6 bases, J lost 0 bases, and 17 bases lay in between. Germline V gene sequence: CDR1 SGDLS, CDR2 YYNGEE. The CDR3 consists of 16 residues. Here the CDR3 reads CASNPGSGASTDTQYF. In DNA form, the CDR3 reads TGTGCCAGCAATCCCGGTTCGGGAGCTAGCACAGATACGCAGTATTTT. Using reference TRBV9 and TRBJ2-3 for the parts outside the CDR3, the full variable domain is DSGVTQTPKHLITATGQRVTLRCSPRSGDLSVYWYQQSLDQGLQFLIQYYNGEERAKGNILERFSAQQFPDLHSELNLSSLELGDSALYFCASNPGSGASTDTQYFGPGTRLTVL.

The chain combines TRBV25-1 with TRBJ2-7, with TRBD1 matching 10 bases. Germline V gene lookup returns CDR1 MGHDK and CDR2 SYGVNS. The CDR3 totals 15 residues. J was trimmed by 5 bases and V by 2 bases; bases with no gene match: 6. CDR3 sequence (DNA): TGTGCCAGCAGTGAACGACAGGGGGCGAGGAACGAGCAGTACTTC. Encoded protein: CASSERQGARNEQYF.

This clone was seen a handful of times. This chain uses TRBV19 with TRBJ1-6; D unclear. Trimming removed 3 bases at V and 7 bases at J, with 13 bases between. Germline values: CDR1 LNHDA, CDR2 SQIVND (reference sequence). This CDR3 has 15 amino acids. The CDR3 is CASSMAGRRNSPLHF. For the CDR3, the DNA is TGTGCCAGTAGTATGGCGGGTCGTCGAAATTCACCCCTCCACTTT.

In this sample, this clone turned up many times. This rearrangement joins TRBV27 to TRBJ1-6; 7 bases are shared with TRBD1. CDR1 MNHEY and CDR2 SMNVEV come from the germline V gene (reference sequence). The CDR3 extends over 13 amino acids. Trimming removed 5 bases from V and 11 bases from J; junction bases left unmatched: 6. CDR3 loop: CASSGTVGAPLHF. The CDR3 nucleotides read TGTGCCAGCAGTGGGACAGTGGGAGCACCCCTCCACTTT.

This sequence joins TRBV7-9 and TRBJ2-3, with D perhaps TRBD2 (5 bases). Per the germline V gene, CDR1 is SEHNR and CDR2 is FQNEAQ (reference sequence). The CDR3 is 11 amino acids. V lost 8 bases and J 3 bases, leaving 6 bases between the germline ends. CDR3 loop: CASGLTDTQYF. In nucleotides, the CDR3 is TGTGCCAGCGGACTTACAGATACGCAGTATTTT.

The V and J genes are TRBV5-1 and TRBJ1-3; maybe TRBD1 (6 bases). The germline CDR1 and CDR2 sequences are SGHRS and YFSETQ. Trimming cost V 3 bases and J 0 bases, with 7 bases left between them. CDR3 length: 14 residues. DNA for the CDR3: TGCGCCAGCAGCTCGACAGGCTCTGGAAACACCATATATTTT. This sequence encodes CASSSTGSGNTIYF. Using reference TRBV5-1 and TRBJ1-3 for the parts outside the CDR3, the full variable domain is KAGVTQTPRYLIKTRGQQVTLSCSPISGHRSVSWYQQTPGQGLQFLFEYFSETQRNKGNFPGRFSGRQFSNSRSEMNVSTLELGDSALYLCASSSTGSGNTIYFGEGSWLTVV.

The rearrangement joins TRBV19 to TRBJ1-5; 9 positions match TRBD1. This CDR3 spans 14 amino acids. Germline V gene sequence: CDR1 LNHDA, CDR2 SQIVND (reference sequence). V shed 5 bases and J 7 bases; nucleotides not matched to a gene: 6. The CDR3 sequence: CASSPNRGRQPQHF. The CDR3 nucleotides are TGTGCCAGTAGTCCAAACAGGGGGCGGCAGCCCCAGCATTTT.

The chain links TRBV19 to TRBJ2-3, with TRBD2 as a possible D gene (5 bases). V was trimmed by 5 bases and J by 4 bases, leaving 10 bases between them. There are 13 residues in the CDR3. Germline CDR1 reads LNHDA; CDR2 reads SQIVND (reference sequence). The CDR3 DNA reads TGTGCCAGTAGTTGGGGAGCCGCAGATACGCAGTATTTT. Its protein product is CASSWGAADTQYF.

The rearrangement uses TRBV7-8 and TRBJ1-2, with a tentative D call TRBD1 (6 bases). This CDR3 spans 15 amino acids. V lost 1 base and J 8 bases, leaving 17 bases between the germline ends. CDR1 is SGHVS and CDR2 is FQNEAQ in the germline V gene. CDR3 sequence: CASSLGLTGQGGYTF. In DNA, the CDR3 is TGTGCCAGCAGCTTAGGCTTAACAGGGCAAGGGGGCTACACCTTC. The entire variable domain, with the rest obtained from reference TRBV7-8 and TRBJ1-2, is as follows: GAGVSQSPRYKVAKRGQDVALRCDPISGHVSLFWYQQALGQGPEFLTYFQNEAQLDKSGLPSDRFFAERPEGSVSTLKIQRTQQEDSAVYLCASSLGLTGQGGYTFGSGTRLTVV.

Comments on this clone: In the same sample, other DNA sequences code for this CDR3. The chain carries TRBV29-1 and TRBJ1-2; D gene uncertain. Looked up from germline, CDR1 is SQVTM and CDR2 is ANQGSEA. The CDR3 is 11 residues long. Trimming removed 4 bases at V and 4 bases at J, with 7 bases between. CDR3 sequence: CSVGGAYGYTF. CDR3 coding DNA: TGCAGCGTTGGCGGCGCCTATGGCTACACCTTC.

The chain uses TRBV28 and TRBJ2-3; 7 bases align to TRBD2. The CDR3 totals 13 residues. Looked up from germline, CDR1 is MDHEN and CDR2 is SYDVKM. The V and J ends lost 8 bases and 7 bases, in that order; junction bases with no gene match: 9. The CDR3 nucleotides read TGTGCCAGCGCGGGGACTATACCGCATACGCAGTATTTT. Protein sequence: CASAGTIPHTQYF.

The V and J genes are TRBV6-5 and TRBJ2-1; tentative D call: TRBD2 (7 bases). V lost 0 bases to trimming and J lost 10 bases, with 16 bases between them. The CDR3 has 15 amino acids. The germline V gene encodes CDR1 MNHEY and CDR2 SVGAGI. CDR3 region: CASSYSTSVRGEQFF. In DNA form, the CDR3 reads TGTGCCAGCAGTTACTCCACTAGCGTAAGGGGGGAGCAGTTCTTC.

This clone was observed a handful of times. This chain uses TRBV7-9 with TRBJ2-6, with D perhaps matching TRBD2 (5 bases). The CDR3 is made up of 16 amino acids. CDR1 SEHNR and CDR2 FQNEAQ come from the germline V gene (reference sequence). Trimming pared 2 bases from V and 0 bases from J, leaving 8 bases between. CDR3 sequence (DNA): TGTGCCAGCAGCTTAACTCGGGACTCTGGGGCCAACGTCCTGACTTTC. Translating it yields CASSLTRDSGANVLTF.

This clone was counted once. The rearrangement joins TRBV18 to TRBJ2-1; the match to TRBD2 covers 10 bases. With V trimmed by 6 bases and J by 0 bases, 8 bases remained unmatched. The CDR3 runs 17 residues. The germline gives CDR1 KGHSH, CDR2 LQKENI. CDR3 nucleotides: TGTGCCAGCTCTCCTAGCGGGGGCTCAACCTCCTACAATGAGCAGTTCTTC. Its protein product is CASSPSGGSTSYNEQFF. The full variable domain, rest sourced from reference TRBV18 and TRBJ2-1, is NAGVMQNPRHLVRRRGQEARLRCSPMKGHSHVYWYRQLPEEGLKFMVYLQKENIIDESGMPKERFSAEFPKEGPSILRIQQVVRGDSAAYFCASSPSGGSTSYNEQFFGPGTRLTVL.

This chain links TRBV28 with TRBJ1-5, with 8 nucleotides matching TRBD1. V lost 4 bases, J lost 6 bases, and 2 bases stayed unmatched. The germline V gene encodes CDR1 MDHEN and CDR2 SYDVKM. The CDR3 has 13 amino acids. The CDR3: CASSWTGSQPQHF. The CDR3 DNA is TGTGCCAGCAGTTGGACAGGGAGTCAGCCCCAGCATTTT.

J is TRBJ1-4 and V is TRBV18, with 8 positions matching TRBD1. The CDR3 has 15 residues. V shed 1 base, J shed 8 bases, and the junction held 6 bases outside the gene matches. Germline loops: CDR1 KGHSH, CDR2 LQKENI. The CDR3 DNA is TGTGCCAGCTCACCACAAGTCCAGGGGGCCGAAAAACTGTTTTTT. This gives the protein CASSPQVQGAEKLFF. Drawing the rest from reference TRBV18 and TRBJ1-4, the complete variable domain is NAGVMQNPRHLVRRRGQEARLRCSPMKGHSHVYWYRQLPEEGLKFMVYLQKENIIDESGMPKERFSAEFPKEGPSILRIQQVVRGDSAAYFCASSPQVQGAEKLFFGSGTQLSVL.